The 27 T cell receptor beta chains reported below all come from one sample, sequenced in a study of blood T cell repertoires in COVID-19. Only in-frame clones appear in the TCRdb table, and some are missing; sequencing was by immunoSEQ multiplex PCR. Of some 150,000 clones listed, roughly 85% are singletons. The sequencing input was peripheral blood. Receptors were obtained from a middle-aged man with acute or convalescent COVID-19.

This clone occurred many times. The rearrangement joins TRBV5-6 to TRBJ2-7, with 9 bases lining up with TRBD1. The CDR3 covers 14 residues. Germline V CDR1 and CDR2: SGHDT, YYEEEE. The junction had 9 bases not matched to a gene; V was cut back by 5 bases and J by 6 bases. The CDR3 sequence is CASRPGQGLSEQYF. In DNA form, the CDR3 reads TGTGCCAGCAGACCGGGACAGGGACTAAGCGAGCAGTACTTC.

V and J are TRBV6-5 and TRBJ1-1; weak D call: TRBD1 (5 bases). Germline V gene lookup returns CDR1 MNHEY and CDR2 SVGAGI. Trimming removed 3 bases at V and 3 bases at J, with 8 bases between. The CDR3 covers 13 residues. CDR3 in amino acids: CASSYQGYTEAFF. Written as DNA, the CDR3 is TGTGCCAGCAGTTATCAGGGTTACACTGAAGCTTTCTTT.

The chain combines TRBV11-2 with TRBJ2-3; the match to TRBD2 covers 10 bases. CDR1 SGHAT and CDR2 FQNNGV come from the germline V gene. The CDR3 length is 16 residues. V shed 5 bases and J 0 bases; nucleotides not matched to a gene: 5. In DNA, the CDR3 is TGTGCCAGCAGCCCCAGCGGGGGGGCTAGCACAGATACGCAGTATTTT. It specifies CASSPSGGASTDTQYF.

The chain combines TRBV27 with TRBJ2-3, with a possible D match to TRBD2 (5 bases). The CDR3 spans 16 residues. CDR1 and CDR2 (germline): MNHEY, SMNVEV (reference sequence). V was clipped by 2 bases and J by 2 bases, with 14 bases between them. The CDR3 loop is CASSLTRLANTDTQYF. For the CDR3, the DNA is TGTGCCAGCAGTTTAACAAGGCTAGCTAACACAGATACGCAGTATTTT.

The chain employs TRBV3-1 (or the pseudogene TRBV3-2) and TRBJ2-5; 9 positions match TRBD1. The ends lost 3 bases at V and 5 bases at J; junction bases unmatched: 10. Germline V gene sequence: CDR1 LGHDT, CDR2 YNNKEL (reference sequence). There are 16 residues in the CDR3. The CDR3 sequence is CASSQPDRGWSETQYF. Written as DNA, the CDR3 is TGTGCCAGCAGCCAGCCCGACAGGGGGTGGTCGGAGACCCAGTACTTC.

The gene calls are TRBV19 and TRBJ1-4; 8 bases line up with TRBD1. The CDR3 extends over 15 amino acids. Germline trimming cut 4 bases from V and 3 bases from J; bases unmatched to any gene: 4. Germline CDR1 reads LNHDA; CDR2 reads SQIVND (reference sequence). In DNA form, the CDR3 reads TGTGCCAGTAGTAATCCGGGACAGGCTAATGAAAAACTGTTTTTT. Amino acid sequence: CASSNPGQANEKLFF.

This chain links TRBV11-2 with TRBJ1-1; no clear D gene. Germline assignment: CDR1 SGHAT and CDR2 FQNNGV. Deletions cut 2 bases from V and 6 bases from J, with 13 bases between. This CDR3 is built from 14 residues. Written as DNA, the CDR3 is TGTGCCAGCAGCTTATGGAGTGTGGCTCCTGAAGCTTTCTTT. Translating gives CASSLWSVAPEAFF.

V and J are TRBV5-1 and TRBJ2-7, with TRBD2 matching over 12 bases. Germline V CDR1 and CDR2: SGHRS, YFSETQ. This CDR3 is built from 16 residues. V lost 0 bases and J lost 0; bases outside the gene matches: 1. The CDR3 loop is CASSLGTSGISYEQYF. Written as DNA, the CDR3 is TGCGCCAGCAGCTTGGGGACTAGCGGGATCTCCTACGAGCAGTACTTC.

V gene TRBV11-3 combines with J gene TRBJ1-3, with TRBD1 matching 7 bases. V lost 5 bases to trimming and J lost 1 base; unmatched junction nucleotides: 5. The V gene's germline CDR1 is SGHNT and CDR2 YENEEA. This CDR3 spans 15 amino acids. CDR3 bases: TGTGCCAGCAGCCCACGGGACAGTTCTGGAAACACCATATATTTT. Translation: CASSPRDSSGNTIYF.

J is TRBJ2-7 and V is TRBV25-1; TRBD2 agrees at 13 bases. The germline V gene has CDR1 MGHDK and CDR2 SYGVNS. The CDR3 extends over 16 amino acids. J was trimmed by 1 base and V by 1 base; bases with no gene match: 1. Written as DNA, the CDR3 is TGTGCCAGCAGTGAATGGACTAGCGGGAGATCCTACGAGCAGTACTTC. The encoded protein is CASSEWTSGRSYEQYF.

The J gene is TRBJ1-3, the V gene TRBV7-8; D gene uncertain. Per the germline V gene, CDR1 is SGHVS and CDR2 is FQNEAQ. The CDR3 extends over 17 amino acids. V was trimmed by 3 bases and J by 3 bases, leaving 18 bases between them. CDR3 loop: CASSLDSGSSLGNTIYF. The CDR3 DNA reads as TGTGCCAGCAGCTTGGACTCAGGCAGCAGCCTTGGAAACACCATATATTTT.

The chain links TRBV2 to TRBJ2-7; 7 positions match TRBD1. The J segment lost 5 bases and the V segment lost 3 bases, leaving 7 bases of the junction unmatched. CDR1 is SNHLY, CDR2 FYNNEI, per germline. The CDR3 extends over 14 amino acids. The CDR3, as DNA: TGTGCCAGCAGTGATGGGACAGATTTTAACGAGCAGTACTTC. It is translated as CASSDGTDFNEQYF.

The chain links TRBV4-1 to TRBJ2-1, with TRBD2 identical over 8 bases. Germline-derived CDR1 and CDR2 are MGHRA and YSYEKL. This CDR3 region has 14 residues. V trimming: 1 base; J trimming: 8 bases; junction bases outside the gene matches: 4. Here the CDR3 DNA reads TGCGCCAGCAGCCAAGGACGGGGGGGCGATGAGCAGTTCTTC. Its protein product is CASSQGRGGDEQFF.

In DNA form, the CDR3 reads TGCGCCAGCAGTGAGTCTGGGGCCCAGCCCCAGCATTTT. Its translation: CASSESGAQPQHF. The V and J genes are TRBV10-1 and TRBJ1-5; TRBD1 is a possible D gene (5 bases). V gave up 0 bases and J gave up 7 bases, with 7 bases separating them. The CDR3 covers 13 residues. Germline CDR1 and CDR2: WNHNN and SYGVQD (reference sequence).

DNA for the CDR3: TGTGCCAGCAGCCACCAGGCCCCTCTTCCAGATACGCAGTATTTT. Amino acids: CASSHQAPLPDTQYF. The chain joins TRBV11-3 to TRBJ2-3; unclear D gene. The CDR3 sequence is 15 residues long. Germline V CDR1 and CDR2: SGHNT, YENEEA. Trimming took 5 bases from V and 4 from J, leaving 16 bases between them. The full variable domain, with the rest looked up from reference TRBV11-3 and TRBJ2-3, is EAGVVQSPRYKIIEKKQPVAFWCNPISGHNTLYWYLQNLGQGPELLIRYENEEAVDDSQLPKDRFSAERLKGVDSTLKIQPAELGDSAVYLCASSHQAPLPDTQYFGPGTRLTVL.

This chain links TRBV19 with TRBJ2-2; D is perhaps TRBD2 (5 bases). The V and J ends lost 5 bases and 4 bases respectively, with 11 bases between them. Germline assignment: CDR1 LNHDA and CDR2 SQIVND (reference sequence). This CDR3 has 14 residues. The DNA of the CDR3 is TGTGCCAGTAGTGTCTCCGGGGTCACCGGGGAGCTGTTTTTT. Protein sequence: CASSVSGVTGELFF.

The chain has TRBV6-6 and TRBJ1-1; 8 bases align to TRBD1. V lost 0 bases and J lost 3; bases outside the gene matches: 3. This CDR3 is 15 amino acids long. Germline V gene sequence: CDR1 MNHNY, CDR2 SVGAGI (reference sequence). CDR3 amino acids: CASSYSAGGYTEAFF. CDR3 bases: TGTGCCAGCAGTTACTCGGCAGGGGGCTACACTGAAGCTTTCTTT.

The chain uses TRBV6-5 and TRBJ1-3; D call uncertain. This CDR3 is built from 15 residues. V was pared by 4 bases and J by 4 bases, with 14 bases between. Germline V gene lookup returns CDR1 MNHEY and CDR2 SVGAGI. The DNA for the CDR3 is TGTGCCAGCAGTTCGTCCGCGAGAGGGGGAAACACCATATATTTT. It specifies CASSSSARGGNTIYF.

The J gene is TRBJ2-2, the V gene TRBV11-3; D may be TRBD2 (6 bases). CDR3 size: 16 residues. Germline CDR1 is SGHNT and CDR2 is YENEEA. Trimming removed 3 bases at V and 0 bases at J, with 11 bases between. The CDR3, as DNA: TGTGCCAGCAGCTTGCGGGGAGCATCGAACACCGGGGAGCTGTTTTTT. As protein: CASSLRGASNTGELFF.

The CDR3 region is CASSRRGHYNEKLFF. CDR3 sequence (DNA): TGTGCCAGCAGCCGGAGGGGGCATTATAATGAAAAACTGTTTTTT. The chain links TRBV3-1 (or the pseudogene TRBV3-2) to TRBJ1-4; TRBD1 aligns across 7 bases. The germline V gene encodes CDR1 LGHDT and CDR2 YNNKEL (reference sequence). V shed 4 bases, J shed 4 bases, and the junction held 6 bases outside the gene matches. The CDR3 totals 15 residues.

To note about this clone: A read error may produce the germline difference seen at one junction end. The rearrangement joins TRBV7-9 to TRBJ1-6; unclear D gene. Germline CDR1 SEHNR, CDR2 FQNEAQ (reference sequence). The CDR3 sequence is 13 residues long. The DNA of the CDR3 is TGTGCCAGCAGCTTAGGTTATAGTTCACCCCTCCACTTT. Its protein is CASSLGYSSPLHF. Full variable domain (remainder filled in from reference TRBV7-9 and TRBJ1-6): DTGVSQNPRHKITKRGQNVTFRCDPISEHNRLYWYRQTLGQGPEFLTYFQNEAQLEKSRLLSDRFSAERPKGSFSTLEIQRTEQGDSAMYLCASSLGYSSPLHFGNGTRLTVT.

The chain couples TRBV12-5 to TRBJ1-1; 7 nucleotides match TRBD1. The CDR3 covers 13 residues. Germline loops: CDR1 LGHNT, CDR2 FRNRAP. Unmatched junction bases numbered 5, after V lost 2 bases and J lost 8 bases. The CDR3 reads CASGLLPGQEAFF. Written as DNA, the CDR3 is TGTGCTAGTGGTTTGCTACCGGGACAGGAAGCTTTCTTT.

The chain employs TRBV19 and TRBJ2-2, with a possible D match to TRBD1 (5 bases). V was shortened by 0 bases and J by 7 bases, with 6 bases between the two germline ends. The CDR3 runs 13 residues. Per germline, CDR1 LNHDA and CDR2 SQIVND (reference sequence). CDR3 nucleotide sequence: TGTGCCAGTAGTATAGAAGGGGTCGGGGAGCTGTTTTTT. It specifies CASSIEGVGELFF.

The chain's CDR3 is CASSQVIAGHYEQYF. In DNA form, the CDR3 reads TGCGCCAGCAGCCAGGTGATAGCGGGGCACTACGAGCAGTACTTC. The chain links TRBV4-1 to TRBJ2-7, with 8 nucleotides matching TRBD2. This CDR3 region has 15 residues. With V trimmed by 3 bases and J by 3 bases, 7 bases remained unmatched. Germline V CDR1 and CDR2: MGHRA, YSYEKL.

The chain joins TRBV4-2 to TRBJ1-4; 7 bases align to TRBD1. The CDR3 sequence is 17 residues long. Germline V CDR1 and CDR2: LGHNA, YNFKEQ. The V and J ends lost 0 bases and 4 bases, in that order; junction bases with no gene match: 8. The CDR3 is CASSQDFRGPGNEKLFF. The DNA of the CDR3 is TGTGCCAGCAGCCAAGATTTTAGGGGGCCGGGTAATGAAAAACTGTTTTTT.

CDR3 DNA sequence: TGTGCCAGCAGCTTAGCAGGGATTGATGGCTACACCTTC. Amino acids: CASSLAGIDGYTF. The chain couples TRBV13 to TRBJ1-2, with D tentatively TRBD1 (5 bases). From germline, CDR1 is PRHDT and CDR2 FYEKMQ (reference sequence). The ends were cut back, 1 base at V and 6 bases at J, with 9 bases in the middle. The CDR3 totals 13 residues.

The rearrangement uses TRBV7-2 and TRBJ1-5; D unclear. Germline CDR1 and CDR2: SGHTA and FQGNSA. The ends were cut back, 1 base at V and 9 bases at J, with 10 bases in the middle. CDR3 length equals 13 residues. CDR3 sequence reads: CASSLESGRPQHF. CDR3 nucleotide sequence: TGTGCCAGCAGCTTAGAATCGGGTAGGCCCCAGCATTTT.